This T cell receptor beta chain stems from a study of graft-versus-host responses after intestinal transplantation. Note on this clone: Other DNA sequences from this sample encode an identical CDR3 as well.

Sequenced by immunoSEQ multiplex PCR; TCRdb stores in-frame clones only, minus some. The sample includes about 37,000 clones, about 85% of them seen just once. Graft specimens yielded both intraepithelial and lamina propria lymphocytes. The CDR3 spans 15 residues. Germline V gene data show CDR1 as SNHLY and CDR2 as FYNNEI. V lost 4 bases, J lost 4 bases, and 13 bases lay in between. This clonotype was sampled from a human patient who received an intestinal transplant, so some T cells may come from the graft donor. V usage is TRBV2 and J usage is TRBJ2-2, with D perhaps TRBD1 (6 bases). The input for sequencing was ileum tissue, taken 204 days after intestinal transplant. The CDR3 here is CASSVGAPGTGELFF. The CDR3 DNA is TGTGCCAGCAGTGTGGGGGCGCCGGGCACCGGGGAGCTGTTTTTT. Supplemented by reference TRBV2 and TRBJ2-2, the full variable domain reads EPEVTQTPSHQVTQMGQEVILRCVPISNHLYFYWYRQILGQKVEFLVSFYNNEISEKSEIFDDQFSVERPDGSNFTLKIRSTKLEDSAMYFCASSVGAPGTGELFFGEGSRLTVL.